This T cell receptor (delta chain) stems from a study of DNA immune sequencing with unique molecular identifiers. Study-wide points: Only primer-targeted TRD sequences can be detected; novel ones are missed.

Germline values: CDR1 GEAIGNYY, CDR2 EKD. This CDR3 region has 20 residues. A note on this clone: Its antigen is as yet unknown. It differs at one base from a far larger clone, so likely a read error. Other DNA sequences in this sample translate to the same CDR3.

Genomic DNA underwent 32-plex PCR targeting all 8 TRDV and 4 TRDJ genes. The library had 12-nucleotide UMIs introduced over roughly 3 barcoding cycles, then a second adapter PCR. TCRdb re-called the multiplex PCR reads with CATT. The table records fewer than 2,500 delta-chain clones, 9.5% to 12% of them present only once. This chain uses TRDV2 with TRDJ1; the match to TRDD3 covers 12 bases. This sequence was found in a human donor in good health. Input material: gamma-delta T cells enriched from blood buffy coat, or unenriched PBMCs (not recorded which). The CDR3 DNA sequence: TGTGCCTGTGACACGGCCTTTACTGGGGGATACCGTGGGGACACCGATAAACTAATCTTT. The encoded protein is CACDTAFTGGYRGDTDKLIF.